A single sample gave rise to the 22 T cell receptor beta chains below, sequenced in a study of T cells in Graves' hyperthyroidism and ophthalmopathy. Amplification yielded TCR beta CDR3 regions, with RNA transcripts as the source. The HTBI primer set drove a first-round RT-PCR of the TCR CDR3. In TCRdb, the multiplex PCR reads were re-called with MiXCR into one record per CDR3 protein. The table lists 360,000 or so distinct CDR3 sequences, about a sixth of them singletons. The sequencing input was blood. The receptors here all came from a woman aged 40 to 50 with Graves' ophthalmopathy.

The sample holds many counts of this clonotype. The chain couples TRBV30 to TRBJ2-5; either TRBD1 or TRBD2 may fit D (5 bases each). The CDR3 has 13 residues. Trimming took 0 bases from V and 5 from J, leaving 10 bases between them. Germline values: CDR1 GTSNPN, CDR2 SVGIG (reference sequence). CDR3 nucleotide sequence: TGTGCCTGGAGTGTACTCGGGGCGGAGACCCAGTACTTC. Protein sequence: CAWSVLGAETQYF.

This chain joins TRBV28 and TRBJ1-1; no reliable D call. The V and J ends lost 7 bases and 1 base respectively, with 10 bases between them. This CDR3 spans 13 amino acids. From germline, CDR1 is MDHEN and CDR2 SYDVKM. The CDR3 nucleotides are TGTGCCAGCACTGGCAGATCGAACACTGAAGCTTTCTTT. It encodes CASTGRSNTEAFF. Filled out from reference TRBV28 and TRBJ1-1, the complete variable domain reads DVKVTQSSRYLVKRTGEKVFLECVQDMDHENMFWYRQDPGLGLRLIYFSYDVKMKEKGDIPEGYSVSREKKERFSLILESASTNQTSMYLCASTGRSNTEAFFGQGTRLTVV.

This clonotype has ten or more counts. V and J are TRBV11-2 and TRBJ2-5; TRBD1 matches 7 bases. Per germline, CDR1 SGHAT and CDR2 FQNNGV. The CDR3 extends over 12 amino acids. V shed 6 bases, J shed 4 bases, and the junction held 2 bases outside the gene matches. The CDR3 DNA reads as TGTGCCAGCAGAGACAGGGCAGAGACCCAGTACTTC. This encodes CASRDRAETQYF.

At least ten counts were recorded for this clonotype. CDR3 nucleotides: TGTGCCAGCAGTTTCCTTGGGGGAGGGGATGGCTACACCTTC. Protein sequence: CASSFLGGGDGYTF. The chain couples TRBV12-3 or TRBV12-4 to TRBJ1-2; possible D gene TRBD1, 5 bases. The CDR3 consists of 14 residues. The V and J ends lost 3 bases and 6 bases respectively, with 14 bases between them.

This clonotype was found a few times. The CDR3 bases are TGTGCCAGCAGTTTAGGGGGACAGAAGAATTCACCCCTCCACTTT. This codes for CASSLGGQKNSPLHF. V usage is TRBV12-3 or TRBV12-4 and J usage is TRBJ1-6; 7 nucleotides line up with TRBD1. The CDR3 runs 15 residues. The V and J ends lost 1 base and 7 bases, in that order; junction bases with no gene match: 4.

The chain carries TRBV6-1 and TRBJ2-7; D uncertain. The CDR3 contains 11 residues. V was shortened by 11 bases and J by 7 bases, with 15 bases between the two germline ends. The V gene's germline CDR1 is MNHNS and CDR2 SASEGT. CDR3 loop: CAVQRGYEQYF. The CDR3 bases are TGTGCCGTACAACGCGGCTATGAGCAGTACTTC.

In this sample, this clonotype turned up many times. This sequence joins TRBV6-1 and TRBJ1-2; D remains ambiguous. The germline V and J ends were trimmed by 1 base and 7 bases, with 7 bases remaining between them. The CDR3 totals 12 residues. Germline loops: CDR1 MNHNS, CDR2 SASEGT. Here the CDR3 DNA reads TGTGCCAGCAGTGAAGTGACATCTGGCTACACCTTC. Protein: CASSEVTSGYTF.

This clonotype was counted a few times. An end of the junction does not agree with germline; a read error may underlie this. The V call is TRBV7-2, the J call TRBJ1-2, with D possibly being TRBD1 (5 bases). CDR1 is SGHTA and CDR2 is FQGNSA in the germline V gene. CDR3 size: 12 residues. CDR3 DNA sequence: TGTGCCAGCATCCTAGCCGGGACGGGCTACATCTTC. Translated, it gives CASILAGTGYIF.

This clonotype has ten or more counts. The V gene is TRBV6-2 or TRBV6-3, the J gene TRBJ1-2; D not certain. Trimming pared 2 bases from V and 4 bases from J, leaving 5 bases between. Germline CDR1 MNHEY, CDR2 SVGEGT. CDR3 length: 12 residues. CDR3 region: CASSYRSYGYTF. The CDR3 region has the DNA TGTGCCAGCAGTTACAGAAGCTATGGCTACACCTTC.

This clonotype was seen ten or more times. V and J are TRBV12-3 or TRBV12-4 and TRBJ1-5; D is ambiguous. Deletions cut 6 bases from V and 2 bases from J, with 11 bases between. This CDR3 has 14 residues. The CDR3 is CASRPPGRNQPQHF. CDR3 DNA sequence: TGTGCCAGCAGGCCCCCGGGCCGCAATCAGCCCCAGCATTTT.

This clonotype was recorded many times. The chain is built from TRBV2 and TRBJ2-7, with TRBD2 matching over 10 bases. Germline V lookup: CDR1 SNHLY, CDR2 FYNNEI. CDR3 length: 18 residues. J was trimmed by 0 bases and V by 5 bases; bases with no gene match: 13. The CDR3 sequence is CASSTPKTASGSSYEQYF. Here the CDR3 DNA reads TGTGCCAGCAGTACCCCCAAGACGGCTAGCGGGAGCTCCTACGAGCAGTACTTC.

This clonotype was recorded at least ten times. The gene calls are TRBV6-1 and TRBJ1-2; D not resolved. This CDR3 region has 11 residues. With 6 bases removed from V and 5 bases from J, the gap between germline ends came to 7 bases. Germline V gene lookup returns CDR1 MNHNS and CDR2 SASEGT. The CDR3 reads CASRQKYGYTF. The CDR3 DNA reads as TGTGCCAGCAGGCAGAAATATGGCTACACCTTC.

This clonotype has more than one count but fewer than ten. The V call is TRBV19, the J call TRBJ1-5, with D perhaps TRBD1 (5 bases). Trimming pared 9 bases from V and 0 bases from J, leaving 21 bases between. The CDR3 runs to 17 residues. Germline V gives CDR1 LNHDA, CDR2 SQIVND (reference sequence). The CDR3 here is CASSLPGTDYSNQPQHF. The CDR3 DNA sequence: TGTGCCAGCAGCCTCCCCGGGACGGATTATAGCAATCAGCCCCAGCATTTT.

This clonotype has only a few counts. The V call is TRBV5-4, the J call TRBJ1-1, with TRBD1 matching over 7 bases. The V and J ends lost 5 bases and 1 base, in that order; junction bases with no gene match: 5. Germline V CDR1 and CDR2: SGHNT, YYREEE (reference sequence). The CDR3 contains 14 residues. The CDR3 nucleotides are TGTGCCAGCAGTCCGACAGGGAAGAACACTGAAGCTTTCTTT. This encodes CASSPTGKNTEAFF.

This clonotype was seen many times. An end of the junction does not agree with germline; a read error may underlie this. The rearrangement uses TRBV7-2 and TRBJ1-1, with D tentatively TRBD1 (6 bases). This CDR3 region has 17 residues. Germline assignment: CDR1 SGHTA and CDR2 FQGNSA. The CDR3 DNA sequence: TGTGCCAGCAGCTTAGCCACTTTCGGGACAACGAACACTGAAGCTTCCTTT. This encodes CASSLATFGTTNTEASF.

This clonotype came up many times. The rearrangement links TRBV20-1 to TRBJ1-2; 12 bases match TRBD1. CDR1 DFQATT and CDR2 SNEGSKA come from the germline V gene (reference sequence). The CDR3 contains 16 residues. V was clipped by 1 base and J by 7 bases; unmatched bases: 10. The CDR3 loop reads CSARGPRDRGRGGYTF. Written as DNA, the CDR3 is TGCAGTGCTAGAGGCCCCCGGGACAGGGGGCGCGGTGGCTACACCTTC.

This clonotype was seen ten or more times. V is TRBV6-2 or TRBV6-3 and J is TRBJ2-7, with D perhaps TRBD1 (6 bases). V dropped 4 bases and J dropped 11 bases, with 15 bases sitting between them. CDR1 MNHEY and CDR2 SVGEGT come from the germline V gene. The CDR3 consists of 12 residues. Written as DNA, the CDR3 is TGTGCCAGCAGTTCATTACCGGGACACGAGTACTTC. The encoded protein is CASSSLPGHEYF.

The rearrangement joins TRBV11-2 to TRBJ2-7, with 13 bases identical to TRBD2. Germline V gene sequence: CDR1 SGHAT, CDR2 FQNNGV. J was trimmed by 8 bases and V by 5 bases; bases with no gene match: 6. This CDR3 comprises 14 residues. CDR3 region: CASSARTSGSQQYF. The CDR3 region has the DNA TGTGCCAGCAGCGCGAGGACTAGCGGGAGCCAGCAGTACTTC.

This chain links TRBV7-3 with TRBJ1-4; D perhaps matches TRBD1 (6 bases). This CDR3 region has 14 residues. V lost 7 bases to trimming and J lost 7 bases, with 16 bases between them. Germline V gene sequence: CDR1 SGHTA, CDR2 FQGTGA. CDR3 loop: CASNKQGLGEKLFF. CDR3 coding DNA: TGTGCCAGCAATAAACAGGGACTTGGTGAAAAACTGTTTTTT.

A few counts support this clonotype. This chain connects TRBV5-1 to TRBJ1-1; TRBD1 matches at 9 bases. The CDR3 sequence is 15 residues long. V was clipped by 5 bases and J by 1 base; unmatched bases: 6. The germline gives CDR1 SGHRS, CDR2 YFSETQ. CDR3: CASRRDRASNTEAFF. CDR3 sequence (DNA): TGCGCCAGCAGAAGGGACAGGGCCTCGAACACTGAAGCTTTCTTT. The full variable domain, in which reference TRBV5-1 and TRBJ1-1 provide the parts outside the CDR3, is KAGVTQTPRYLIKTRGQQVTLSCSPISGHRSVSWYQQTPGQGLQFLFEYFSETQRNKGNFPGRFSGRQFSNSRSEMNVSTLELGDSALYLCASRRDRASNTEAFFGQGTRLTVV.

This clonotype was seen many times. The chain links TRBV7-2 to TRBJ2-7; a weak D match, TRBD1 (5 bases). The V end lost 5 bases, the J end lost 2 bases, and 13 bases lay between the germline ends. This CDR3 has 14 amino acids. The germline V gene has CDR1 SGHTA and CDR2 FQGNSA. The CDR3 bases are TGTGCCAGCAGCCCACGGACACTCGCCTACGAGCAGTACTTC. Its translation is CASSPRTLAYEQYF.

This clonotype was counted many times. The genes are TRBV6-2 or TRBV6-3 and TRBJ2-7; D gene unclear. Between the trimmed V and J ends, which lost 2 bases and 3 bases, there was a span of 5 bases. From germline, CDR1 is MNHEY and CDR2 SVGEGT. The CDR3 is made up of 12 amino acids. The CDR3 here is CASSYGYYEQYF. Written as DNA, the CDR3 is TGTGCCAGCAGTTACGGCTACTACGAGCAGTACTTC.